Listed below are T cell receptor beta chains from one sample, sequenced in a study of identical twins. TCRdb re-called the 5' RACE reads through MiXCR, storing one row per CDR3 protein. The sample has just over 450,000 distinct CDR3 sequences; 14% are singletons. These same records also appear under a second study, on yellow fever vaccine responses in identical twins.

Sequenced material: CD4+ T cells sorted from blood. The source of these receptors is a woman aged 18-29 years in good health. Both conserved end residues are part of each CDR3. The order of the fields is V gene, D gene, CDR3 length, J gene, clone size, CDR3 protein, CDR3 DNA. A D gene is named only where the DNA matches it firmly. Clone size appears in some rows only: once, few, many, or a class for an expanded clone.

TRBV7-3	TRBD2	14	TRBJ2-2	NA	CASSQGLAGGELFF	TGTGCCAGCAGCCAAGGACTAGCGGGGGGGGAGCTGTTTTTT
TRBV9	NA	16	TRBJ2-3	NA	CASSVASGSSTDTQYF	TGTGCCAGCAGCGTAGCGAGCGGATCTAGCACAGATACGCAGTATTTT
TRBV2	NA	12	TRBJ2-7	NA	CASKYGPYEQYF	TGTGCCAGCAAGTACGGACCCTACGAGCAGTACTTC
TRBV29-1	TRBD1	13	TRBJ2-2	many	CSADRGNTGELFF	TGCAGCGCCGACAGGGGTAACACCGGGGAGCTGTTTTTT
TRBV5-1	TRBD2	16	TRBJ2-3	few	CASSRRLAGSTDTQYF	TGCGCCAGCAGCCGGAGACTAGCGGGGAGCACAGATACGCAGTATTTT
TRBV15	NA	14	TRBJ2-1	NA	CATRPGGQNNEQFF	TGTGCCACCAGGCCGGGCGGCCAAAACAATGAGCAGTTCTTC
TRBV28	NA	11	TRBJ2-1	NA	CASSYRDSPLF	TGTGCCAGCAGTTACCGGGACTCACCTCTCTTC
TRBV3-1	NA	14	TRBJ2-1	few	CASSQDQTYNEQFF	TGTGCCAGCAGCCAAGACCAAACATACAATGAGCAGTTCTTC
TRBV5-1	TRBD2	15	TRBJ2-5	few	CASRIGTSGAETQYF	TGCGCCAGCAGAATTGGGACTAGCGGGGCAGAGACCCAGTACTTC
TRBV20-1	NA	14	TRBJ2-5	NA	CSAPRAPGAETQYF	TGCAGTGCCCCCCGGGCCCCGGGGGCAGAGACCCAGTACTTC
TRBV28	NA	13	TRBJ2-1	NA	CATAGSSYNEQFF	TGTGCCACCGCCGGAAGCTCCTACAATGAGCAGTTCTTC
TRBV6-2/TRBV6-3	NA	14	TRBJ2-7	few	CASSYSGLIYEQYF	TGTGCCAGCAGTTACTCCGGACTTATCTACGAGCAGTACTTC
TRBV7-2	TRBD2	15	TRBJ2-3	few	CASSFRTSGRDTQYF	TGTGCCAGCAGCTTTCGGACTAGCGGGAGAGATACGCAGTATTTT
TRBV7-7	NA	15	TRBJ2-1	NA	CASSLKGPPEGEQFF	TGTGCTAGCAGCTTAAAAGGACCCCCAGAGGGAGAGCAGTTCTTC
TRBV29-1	TRBD2	15	TRBJ2-5	few	CSVETGGGWKETQYF	TGCAGCGTTGAGACGGGCGGGGGGTGGAAAGAGACCCAGTACTTC
TRBV5-1	NA	15	TRBJ2-2	few	CASSLPIGAGGELFF	TGCGCCAGCAGCCTCCCGATAGGGGCCGGCGGGGAGCTGTTTTTT
TRBV4-3	NA	14	TRBJ2-1	few	CASSQVSLLNEQFF	TGCGCCAGCAGCCAAGTAAGCCTTCTCAATGAGCAGTTCTTC
TRBV10-3	NA	17	TRBJ2-3	many	CAIQAGSLRPSTDTQYF	TGTGCCATACAGGCCGGATCTCTCCGACCTAGCACAGATACGCAGTATTTT
TRBV10-2	NA	12	TRBJ2-3	few	CASRRDTDTQYF	TGCGCCAGCAGGAGGGACACAGATACGCAGTATTTT
TRBV7-9	NA	13	TRBJ2-3	few	CASSPPGGDTQYF	TGTGCCAGCAGCCCCCCCGGGGGAGATACGCAGTATTTT
TRBV15	NA	16	TRBJ2-1	few	CATSRDIGSLYNEQFF	TGTGCCACCAGCAGAGATATAGGGTCCCTCTACAATGAGCAGTTCTTC
TRBV7-2	TRBD1	15	TRBJ1-5	few	CASSSPTGINQPQHF	TGTGCCAGCAGCTCACCGACAGGGATCAATCAGCCCCAGCATTTT
TRBV2	NA	14	TRBJ2-5	NA	CASRIYRGGETQYF	TGTGCCAGCAGGATTTACAGGGGAGGGGAGACCCAGTACTTC
TRBV24-1	TRBD2	16	TRBJ2-1	NA	CATSDPGGGKFNEQFF	TGTGCCACCAGTGACCCCGGGGGGGGTAAATTCAATGAGCAGTTCTTC
TRBV19	NA	14	TRBJ2-1	few	CASRSLDGYNEQFF	TGTGCCAGTAGGTCGCTCGACGGATACAATGAGCAGTTCTTC
TRBV5-1	TRBD2	16	TRBJ2-1	few	CASSLVVTSGNNEQFF	TGCGCCAGCAGCTTGGTGGTGACTAGCGGAAACAATGAGCAGTTCTTC
TRBV12-3/TRBV12-4	NA	13	TRBJ1-4	many	CASSSWGGEKLFF	TGTGCCAGCAGTTCGTGGGGAGGGGAAAAACTGTTTTTT
TRBV2	TRBD2	15	TRBJ2-2	few	CASNGRGSTTGELFF	TGTGCCAGCAACGGGAGGGGCTCAACTACCGGGGAGCTGTTTTTT
TRBV5-1	NA	19	TRBJ2-5	NA	CASSFGLATSKEKKETQYF	TGCGCCAGCAGCTTCGGATTAGCGACCTCGAAGGAGAAAAAAGAGACCCAGTACTTC
TRBV12-3/TRBV12-4	NA	16	TRBJ2-1	many	CASSLIAANSYNEQFF	TGTGCCAGCAGTTTGATCGCAGCTAACTCCTACAATGAGCAGTTCTTC
TRBV5-5	NA	13	TRBJ1-5	NA	CASSRLNNQPQHF	TGTGCCAGCAGCCGTCTAAACAATCAGCCCCAGCATTTT
TRBV29-1	NA	15	TRBJ2-7	NA	CSVNSGRIGSNEQYF	TGCAGCGTTAATTCGGGGCGGATTGGGTCTAACGAGCAGTACTTC
TRBV7-9	NA	14	TRBJ1-5	few	CASSLQGSGQPQHF	TGTGCCAGCAGCTTGCAGGGGTCGGGTCAGCCCCAGCATTTT
TRBV5-1	TRBD2	15	TRBJ2-5	few	CASSSPSGVGETQYF	TGCGCCAGCAGCTCCCCTAGCGGGGTCGGTGAGACCCAGTACTTC
TRBV18	TRBD1	15	TRBJ2-7	few	CASSPPGTVSYEQYF	TGTGCCAGCTCACCACCCGGGACAGTGTCCTACGAGCAGTACTTC